This TCR beta chain was documented in a study of T-cell reconstitution after alpha-beta-depleted transplantation in children. This CDR3 spans 15 amino acids. Trimming removed 3 bases from V and 4 bases from J; junction bases left unmatched: 6. Germline CDR1 is SGHKS and CDR2 is YYEKEE (reference sequence). Study-wide results and caveats: In some patients, recipient T cells and intrathymic progenitors surviving conditioning explained high day-60 diversity. One year after transplant, T-cell counts and diversity came mostly from newly produced T cells. Reported findings indicate that, about two months after transplant, alpha-beta T cells came from several hundred expanded clones, which were derived from non-depleted graft cells.

In regard to this clonotype: Its antigen is unidentified.

Unique molecular identifiers were used in preparing the TCRbeta library. MiXCR, run by TCRdb on the PCR reads, gives a single entry per CDR3 protein. The sample lists approximately 130,000 distinct CDR3 sequences; 8% to 10% were seen once. This specimen consisted of PBMCs, mostly from graft donor cells, obtained 180 days after TCRalphabeta/CD19-depleted stem cell transplant. This receptor was identified in a girl less than two years old who had a stem cell transplant for combined immunodeficiency, so the T cells may come from the graft donor. The J gene is TRBJ2-1, the V gene TRBV5-5, with TRBD2 matching 8 bases. CDR3 protein: CASSSREGLYNEQFF. CDR3 nucleotide sequence: TGTGCCAGCAGCTCACGGGAGGGCTTGTACAATGAGCAGTTCTTC.